This T cell receptor beta chain is drawn from a study of response to subunit inactivated influenza vaccine (dated by TCRdb to 2016 to 2019). Some background on the complete study: Deep quantitative profiling of the T cell receptor repertoire was used in the study to follow responses to a trivalent subunit inactivated influenza vaccine. Study-level results and caveats: The authors suggested that each seasonal influenza vaccination may recruit only a limited number of new T cells.

Counted from cysteine to phenylalanine, this CDR3 has 15 amino acids. Just CDR3 DNA is preserved here, 45 bases in frame from base 1. Ends trimmed: V by 5 bases, J by 5 bases; bases unmatched to a gene: 10. CDR1 SGHAT and CDR2 FQNNGV are derived from the germline V gene. This clonotype has a count of ten or more. The antigen it binds to is not known. There are no base qualities to consult, and no much larger clone falls within one base. The method was RT-PCR. Sequencing was performed on an Illumina HiSeq 2500. Using fastp at Q25 and MiXCR, TCRdb reprocessed the public reads and kept productive beta chains. All rows with the same CDR3 protein become a single entry with the most common DNA and genes. This sample has some 500,000 distinct CDR3 sequences in its table, and about 25% of those were observed once. Less than 2.5% of the sample is in the top ten clones.

The chain is assembled from TRBV11-2 and TRBJ1-1; 8 of the junction bases match TRBD1. This material consisted of CD4+ T cells sorted from PBMCs, taken about 5 days after vaccination. This clonotype originated in a man aged 50 or older who received an inactivated influenza vaccine. Donor details come from another sample of the same person, matched by shared clones. The nucleotide sequence reads TGTGCCAGCAGCGCCCACGACAGGGGAGGTACTGAAGCTTTCTTT. Its product reads: CASSAHDRGGTEAFF.